The TCR beta chain under discussion was sequenced for a study of T cells after yellow fever vaccination. Overall study context: Some fractions had low cell numbers, and these were prepared with SMART-Seq v4 Ultra Low Input. Findings of the study overall: Re-detected after boosting: most primary clones, 96% of CD4 and 80% to 90% of CD8.

This clonotype was seen many times. The antigen remains unidentified. UMIs were added to TCR cDNA along with a universal primer site when it was made by 5'RACE template switching. TCRdb itself ran the 5' RACE reads through MiXCR, one entry per CDR3 protein. The sample has just over 300,000 distinct CDR3 sequences, about 3.5% seen once. Trimming left V 5 bases short and J 5 bases short, with 12 bases between. The CDR3 runs 14 residues. Germline V gene sequence: CDR1 KGHDR, CDR2 SFDVKD. The V call is TRBV24-1, the J call TRBJ2-1, with TRBD1 as a possible D gene (5 bases). This clonotype was obtained from a man younger than 35 who received the YFV17D yellow fever vaccine. Sequences were derived from PBMCs, sampled on the day of the yellow fever booster vaccination. CDR3 in DNA: TGTGCCACCAGTGGCTGGGGCCGGGACAATGAGCAGTTCTTC. Protein sequence: CATSGWGRDNEQFF.